The 23 T cell receptor beta chains given below trace back to one sample, sequenced in a study of cytomegalovirus exposure and HLA in healthy donors. Profiled with immunoSEQ multiplex PCR; TCRdb holds only in-frame clones, not every one. The sample gives under 140,000 clones, roughly 90% of which show up once; over 1.3% is in the top ten. Sequencing was carried out using PBMCs. The source is a woman younger than 45 in good health and CMV-seropositive.

The rearrangement joins TRBV18 to TRBJ1-5; D not certain. Trimming stripped 4 bases from V and 2 bases from J, with 18 bases between. The germline CDR1 and CDR2 sequences are KGHSH and LQKENI. CDR3 length: 17 residues. In DNA, the CDR3 is TGTGCCAGCTCACGATCAGCTTCGGGGAATGGCAATCAGCCCCAGCATTTT. Translating it yields CASSRSASGNGNQPQHF.

The chain uses TRBV5-1 and TRBJ2-7; unclear D gene. The CDR3 has 15 amino acids. Looked up from germline, CDR1 is SGHRS and CDR2 is YFSETQ. With 0 bases removed from V and 6 bases from J, the gap between germline ends came to 16 bases. CDR3 sequence reads: CASSLAGSSTSEQYF. For the CDR3, the DNA is TGCGCCAGCAGCTTGGCCGGTAGCTCCACATCCGAGCAGTACTTC.

This sequence joins TRBV7-6 and TRBJ1-1; no definite D call. The CDR3 runs to 15 residues. V was cut by 5 bases and J by 0 bases, with 13 bases left in between. CDR1 and CDR2 from the germline V gene are SGHVS and FNYEAQ. The CDR3 reads CASSPNSLMNTEAFF. CDR3 bases: TGTGCCAGCAGCCCGAATAGCTTGATGAACACTGAAGCTTTCTTT. The full variable domain, in which reference TRBV7-6 and TRBJ1-1 provide the parts outside the CDR3, is GAGVSQSPRYKVTKRGQDVALRCDPISGHVSLYWYRQALGQGPEFLTYFNYEAQQDKSGLPNDRFSAERPEGSISTLTIQRTEQRDSAMYRCASSPNSLMNTEAFFGQGTRLTVV.

This clone was counted once. The chain employs TRBV5-6 and TRBJ2-2; weak D call: TRBD1 (6 bases). This CDR3 is 15 amino acids long. CDR1 and CDR2 (germline): SGHDT, YYEEEE. Trimming cost V 6 bases and J 0 bases, with 12 bases left between them. The CDR3 DNA follows: TGTGCCAGCAAAAAGACAGGAACGAACACCGGGGAGCTGTTTTTT. This encodes CASKKTGTNTGELFF.

The rearrangement links TRBV9 to TRBJ2-6; unclear D gene. The CDR3 is made up of 16 amino acids. From germline, CDR1 is SGDLS and CDR2 YYNGEE. V lost 0 bases, J lost 0 bases, and 7 bases lay in between. The CDR3 sequence: CASSVVPGSGANVLTF. CDR3 DNA sequence: TGTGCCAGCAGCGTAGTGCCAGGCTCTGGGGCCAACGTCCTGACTTTC.

The genes are TRBV14 and TRBJ2-7; weak D call: TRBD1 (5 bases). This CDR3 comprises 14 residues. V lost 6 bases and J lost 2, with 14 bases in between. The germline CDR1 and CDR2 sequences are SGHDN and FVKESK. The DNA of the CDR3 is TGTGCCAGCAGTTCCTTTAGGGGCACCTACGAGCAGTACTTC. Protein: CASSSFRGTYEQYF.

This chain joins TRBV2 and TRBJ1-1, with unresolved D. Between the trimmed V and J ends, which lost 3 bases and 4 bases, there was a span of 12 bases. The germline CDR1 and CDR2 sequences are SNHLY and FYNNEI. This CDR3 region has 14 residues. CDR3 DNA sequence: TGTGCCAGCAGTGAGGAGAGGATGAGCACTGAAGCTTTCTTT. Protein sequence: CASSEERMSTEAFF.

This clone was seen only once. This rearrangement joins TRBV5-1 to TRBJ2-1; 13 nucleotides line up with TRBD2. Germline loops: CDR1 SGHRS, CDR2 YFSETQ. The CDR3 runs 14 residues. V lost 4 bases to trimming and J lost 15 bases; unmatched junction nucleotides: 10. CDR3 coding DNA: TGCGCCAGCAGCCCGGGACTAGCGGGGCCCGGGCCGTTCTTC. This sequence encodes CASSPGLAGPGPFF.

This clone has just a few counts. The DNA of the CDR3 is TGTGCCAGTAGTGATCCAGGGGGCTCCTCCTACGAGCAGTACTTC. Translated, it gives CASSDPGGSSYEQYF. The chain joins TRBV19 to TRBJ2-7; 8 nucleotides line up with TRBD1. J was trimmed by 0 bases and V by 5 bases; bases with no gene match: 6. This CDR3 contains 15 residues. Germline V lookup: CDR1 LNHDA, CDR2 SQIVND (reference sequence). Complete variable domain (other parts from reference TRBV19 and TRBJ2-7): DGGITQSPKYLFRKEGQNVTLSCEQNLNHDAMYWYRQDPGQGLRLIYYSQIVNDFQKGDIAEGYSVSREKKESFPLTVTSAQKNPTAFYLCASSDPGGSSYEQYFGPGTRLTVT.

This clone was recorded once. The CDR3 DNA sequence: TGTGCCAGCAGCTTGGGACAGAGCTATGGCTACACCTTC. The encoded protein is CASSLGQSYGYTF. The chain has TRBV5-6 and TRBJ1-2; weak D call: TRBD1 (5 bases). V shed 0 bases and J shed 4 bases, with 7 bases lying between them. CDR1 SGHDT and CDR2 YYEEEE come from the germline V gene. The CDR3 loop spans 13 amino acids.

The chain uses TRBV5-5 and TRBJ2-2; D possibly corresponds to TRBD2 (5 bases). The CDR3 spans 14 residues. The germline V gene encodes CDR1 SGHKS and CDR2 YYEKEE (reference sequence). V lost 0 bases and J 4 bases, leaving 7 bases between the germline ends. CDR3 protein: CASSLGGSTGELFF. For the CDR3, the DNA is TGTGCCAGCAGCTTGGGAGGGAGCACCGGGGAGCTGTTTTTT.

The chain is built from TRBV9 and TRBJ2-3; 7 positions agree with TRBD2. Germline CDR1 and CDR2: SGDLS and YYNGEE. J lost 2 bases, V lost 3 bases, and 9 bases had no gene match. The CDR3 sequence is 16 residues long. The CDR3 here is CASSAALAEFTDTQYF. CDR3 bases: TGTGCCAGCAGCGCCGCCCTAGCGGAGTTCACAGATACGCAGTATTTT.

The chain has TRBV7-6 and TRBJ1-4; D remains unclear. V shed 1 base and J shed 7 bases, with 7 bases lying between them. This CDR3 has 13 residues. Germline V gene data show CDR1 as SGHVS and CDR2 as FNYEAQ. The chain's CDR3 is CASSLGLGEKLFF. CDR3 bases: TGTGCCAGCAGCTTAGGACTAGGTGAAAAACTGTTTTTT.

V and J are TRBV5-1 and TRBJ2-7; 7 nucleotides line up with TRBD1. V lost 0 bases to trimming and J lost 2 bases; unmatched junction nucleotides: 2. Looked up from germline, CDR1 is SGHRS and CDR2 is YFSETQ. The CDR3 consists of 14 residues. The CDR3 sequence is CASSLVQGAYEQYF. In DNA, the CDR3 is TGCGCCAGCAGCTTGGTTCAGGGGGCCTACGAGCAGTACTTC. The full variable domain, in which reference TRBV5-1 and TRBJ2-7 provide the parts outside the CDR3, is KAGVTQTPRYLIKTRGQQVTLSCSPISGHRSVSWYQQTPGQGLQFLFEYFSETQRNKGNFPGRFSGRQFSNSRSEMNVSTLELGDSALYLCASSLVQGAYEQYFGPGTRLTVT.

J is TRBJ2-1 and V is TRBV5-1; TRBD2 might be the D (6 bases). Trimming removed 3 bases at V and 6 bases at J, with 19 bases between. Germline V gives CDR1 SGHRS, CDR2 YFSETQ. The length of the CDR3 is 16 residues. CDR3 coding DNA: TGCGCCAGCAGCTGGCCCCCCGGGGGATCGGGCAATGAGCAGTTCTTC. It codes for CASSWPPGGSGNEQFF. Full variable domain (outside the CDR3, taken from reference TRBV5-1 and TRBJ2-1): KAGVTQTPRYLIKTRGQQVTLSCSPISGHRSVSWYQQTPGQGLQFLFEYFSETQRNKGNFPGRFSGRQFSNSRSEMNVSTLELGDSALYLCASSWPPGGSGNEQFFGPGTRLTVL.

The chain employs TRBV19 and TRBJ2-7; 10 bases are a match to TRBD1. With 5 bases clipped from V and 3 bases from J, the junction kept 4 bases outside the gene matches. This CDR3 spans 14 amino acids. CDR1 and CDR2 (germline): LNHDA, SQIVND (reference sequence). The CDR3 sequence: CASSSRTGGYEQYF. The CDR3 region has the DNA TGTGCCAGTAGTTCCCGGACAGGGGGCTACGAGCAGTACTTC.

The chain carries TRBV4-2 and TRBJ1-5; perhaps TRBD1 as D (5 bases). This CDR3 comprises 16 residues. The ends were cut back, 0 bases at V and 4 bases at J, with 13 bases in the middle. Germline V gene sequence: CDR1 LGHNA, CDR2 YNFKEQ. In DNA form, the CDR3 reads TGTGCCAGCAGCCAAGATGGCAGGGATGGAAATCAGCCCCAGCATTTT. This gives the protein CASSQDGRDGNQPQHF.

Note on this clone: In the same sample, other DNA sequences code for this CDR3. This chain connects TRBV7-9 to TRBJ1-1; D is ambiguous. V lost 3 bases, J lost 1 base, and 9 bases lay in between. Germline CDR1 reads SEHNR; CDR2 reads FQNEAQ (reference sequence). The CDR3 sequence is 14 residues long. The CDR3 DNA reads TGTGCCAGCAGCTTCGGCACAGCGAACACTGAAGCTTTCTTT. Encoded protein: CASSFGTANTEAFF. Based on the CDR3 plus reference TRBV7-9 and TRBJ1-1, the full variable domain is DTGVSQNPRHKITKRGQNVTFRCDPISEHNRLYWYRQTLGQGPEFLTYFQNEAQLEKSRLLSDRFSAERPKGSFSTLEIQRTEQGDSAMYLCASSFGTANTEAFFGQGTRLTVV.

CDR3 sequence: CASSSQGGEPNDGQFF. Here the CDR3 DNA reads TGTGCCAGCAGCTCACAGGGGGGGGAACCTAATGATGGGCAGTTCTTC. V usage is TRBV7-9 and J usage is TRBJ2-1, with D maybe TRBD1 (8 bases). CDR3 length equals 16 residues. Germline loops: CDR1 SEHNR, CDR2 FQNEAQ (reference sequence). Trimming shortened V by 4 bases and J by 12 bases, and 25 bases separated the two germline ends. Drawing the rest from reference TRBV7-9 and TRBJ2-1, the complete variable domain is DTGVSQNPRHKITKRGQNVTFRCDPISEHNRLYWYRQTLGQGPEFLTYFQNEAQLEKSRLLSDRFSAERPKGSFSTLEIQRTEQGDSAMYLCASSSQGGEPNDGQFFGPGTRLTVL.

This clone was recorded only once. The V call is TRBV2, the J call TRBJ2-1; D unclear. V was trimmed by 4 bases and J by 2 bases, leaving 12 bases between them. The CDR3 spans 15 residues. Germline loops: CDR1 SNHLY, CDR2 FYNNEI. In nucleotides, the CDR3 is TGTGCCAGCAGTGGGGCTACCTTCGCCTACAATGAGCAGTTCTTC. The encoded protein is CASSGATFAYNEQFF. The full variable domain, completed using reference TRBV2 and TRBJ2-1, is EPEVTQTPSHQVTQMGQEVILRCVPISNHLYFYWYRQILGQKVEFLVSFYNNEISEKSEIFDDQFSVERPDGSNFTLKIRSTKLEDSAMYFCASSGATFAYNEQFFGPGTRLTVL.

The genes are TRBV15 and TRBJ1-6, with TRBD1 matching over 7 bases. V was clipped by 5 bases and J by 6 bases; unmatched bases: 13. Germline V gene data show CDR1 as LNHNV and CDR2 as YYDKDF (reference sequence). The CDR3 is 17 residues long. The CDR3 sequence: CATSGPGGTEANSPLHF. CDR3 in DNA: TGTGCCACCAGCGGGCCAGGTGGGACAGAGGCTAATTCACCCCTCCACTTT.

The rearrangement joins TRBV30 to TRBJ1-4, with TRBD1 as a possible D gene (5 bases). The V gene lost 2 bases and the J gene lost 4 bases, with 8 bases spanning the gap. This CDR3 spans 13 amino acids. Germline V gene data show CDR1 as GTSNPN and CDR2 as SVGIG (reference sequence). The CDR3 bases are TGTGCCTGGAGTCCGACAGTTAATGAAAAACTGTTTTTT. Translation: CAWSPTVNEKLFF.

The chain uses TRBV2 and TRBJ2-5; 11 nucleotides line up with TRBD1. This CDR3 is 14 amino acids long. V lost 10 bases and J lost 5; bases outside the gene matches: 9. CDR1 and CDR2 (germline): SNHLY, FYNNEI. CDR3 sequence: CAMGDRGIVETQYF. CDR3 nucleotides: TGTGCCATGGGGGACAGGGGGATAGTGGAGACCCAGTACTTC.